A single T cell receptor (beta chain) is shown here with its context. TCRdb re-called the 5' RACE reads with MiXCR, one entry per CDR3 protein. In the table there are a few hundred thousand distinct CDR3 sequences, about 20% of which are singletons. The sample belongs to a study of CD8 T cells in ankylosing spondylitis. This CDR3 is built from 16 residues. V lost 3 bases and J 2 bases, leaving 17 bases between the germline ends. Sample: blood, either unsorted or a sorted T cell fraction (not recorded which). The chain couples TRBV12-3 or TRBV12-4 to TRBJ2-7; the D call may be TRBD1 or TRBD2 (5 bases each). This receptor was taken from a male donor with ankylosing spondylitis or in good health (not recorded which). DNA for the CDR3: TGTGCCAGCAGTTTTCTGTTCCTGGGGACGACCTACGAGCAGTACTTC. Its translation is CASSFLFLGTTYEQYF.